The 27 T cell receptor beta chains below were found in one sample sequenced in a study of regulatory T cells in long-lasting Graves disease. Time point denoted: persistent/refractory GD, antithyroid drugs over 5 years with positive TRAb. Following extraction of RNA from PBMCs, that RNA was used to make the TCR library. Library construction for TCR beta used iRepertoire HTBI primers and Arm-PCR of CDR3 regions. TCRdb independently ran MiXCR on the multiplex PCR reads; one entry per CDR3 protein. This table has some 450,000 distinct CDR3 sequences, about a quarter appearing once. Sequencing used peripheral blood mononuclear cells (PBMCs), obtained when the disease was refractory, from a patient treated with antithyroid drugs. Every receptor here comes from a female donor with Graves disease.

V gene TRBV5-1 combines with J gene TRBJ1-4; a weak D match, TRBD1 (6 bases). Germline V gene sequence: CDR1 SGHRS, CDR2 YFSETQ. The ends were cut back, 3 bases at V and 5 bases at J, with 11 bases in the middle. This CDR3 has 14 residues. The CDR3 sequence: CASSYRADNEKLFF. The CDR3 coding sequence is TGCGCCAGCAGCTACAGGGCGGACAATGAAAAACTGTTTTTT.

The gene calls are TRBV29-1 and TRBJ2-1; possible D gene TRBD1, 7 bases. V shed 7 bases and J shed 6 bases, with 19 bases lying between them. Germline V CDR1 and CDR2: SQVTM, ANQGSEA. The CDR3 has 14 residues. The CDR3 region has the DNA TGCAGCGGCGGGATAGGGGGCTTGGCCAATGAGCAGTTCTTC. This sequence encodes CSGGIGGLANEQFF.

In DNA form, the CDR3 reads TGCGCCAGCAGCCAGTCCCTAGCGGGAGTTACTGCCCAAGAGACCCAGTACTTC. This translates into CASSQSLAGVTAQETQYF. V and J are TRBV5-1 and TRBJ2-5; 10 bases align to TRBD2. Germline lookup yields CDR1 SGHRS and CDR2 YFSETQ. V was pared by 4 bases and J by 1 base, with 13 bases of the junction left unmatched. CDR3 length: 18 residues.

This clonotype has more than one count but fewer than ten. The rearrangement uses TRBV3-1 and TRBJ1-1; D unclear. Trimming took off 2 bases at V and 3 bases at J, with 7 bases between the two ends. Germline loops: CDR1 LGHDT, CDR2 YNNKEL (reference sequence). The CDR3 loop spans 13 amino acids. CDR3 region: CASSQSRDTEAFF. CDR3 nucleotides: TGTGCCAGCAGCCAAAGTAGAGACACTGAAGCTTTCTTT.

This clonotype was seen only a few times. The chain carries TRBV29-1 and TRBJ2-5; D tentatively reads TRBD1 or TRBD2 (5 bases each). Germline V lookup: CDR1 SQVTM, CDR2 ANQGSEA. The CDR3 sequence is 14 residues long. V gave up 4 bases and J gave up 2 bases, with 14 bases separating them. The CDR3 region has the DNA TGCAGCGTTGGGGGGACGATGTCTCAAGAGACCCAGTACTTC. Translation: CSVGGTMSQETQYF.

The V call is TRBV7-9, the J call TRBJ1-1; D possibly corresponds to TRBD1 (6 bases). Trimming cost V 5 bases and J 8 bases, with 12 bases left between them. CDR3 length equals 12 residues. The germline gives CDR1 SEHNR, CDR2 FQNEAQ (reference sequence). The CDR3 region is CASSAGALEAFF. In nucleotides, the CDR3 is TGTGCCAGCAGCGCGGGGGCCCTCGAAGCTTTCTTT.

This clonotype was recorded many times. V and J are TRBV6-1 and TRBJ1-2; D possibly corresponds to TRBD1 (5 bases). Germline CDR1 MNHNS, CDR2 SASEGT. CDR3 length: 14 amino acids. V lost 5 bases and J 2 bases, leaving 12 bases between the germline ends. The CDR3 DNA sequence: TGTGCCAGCAGTCGGGGGACTGGGAACTATGGCTACACCTTC. It yields the protein CASSRGTGNYGYTF.

Details on this clonotype: A much larger clone is a single base away; this may be a read error. The V gene is TRBV12-3 or TRBV12-4, the J gene TRBJ2-5; TRBD1 might be the D (5 bases). The CDR3 loop spans 13 amino acids. V was shortened by 7 bases and J by 1 base, with 10 bases between the two germline ends. The CDR3 sequence: CASTPTVQETQYF. CDR3 coding DNA: TGTGCCAGCACCCCGACAGTCCAAGAGACCCAGTACTTC.

This clonotype was counted ten times or more. The rearrangement links TRBV28 to TRBJ1-2; 8 bases fit TRBD1. This CDR3 is 15 amino acids long. Trimming removed 2 bases from V and 6 bases from J; junction bases left unmatched: 8. The V gene's germline CDR1 is MDHEN and CDR2 SYDVKM. CDR3 sequence (DNA): TGTGCCAGCAGTTTACAGGGGGCGGGGGCCAATGGCTACACCTTC. Amino acids: CASSLQGAGANGYTF.

V gene TRBV28 combines with J gene TRBJ1-3; TRBD1 might be the D (5 bases). Per germline, CDR1 MDHEN and CDR2 SYDVKM. The CDR3 is made up of 16 amino acids. Trimming pared 5 bases from V and 2 bases from J, leaving 16 bases between. Here the CDR3 reads CASSPYRGGTGNTIYF. The CDR3 DNA sequence: TGTGCCAGCAGTCCATACCGGGGGGGGACTGGAAACACCATATATTTT.

Of note for this clonotype: A far larger clone is only one base removed, so a read error is likely. CDR3 residues: CASSLTTELWETQYF. The CDR3 nucleotides are TGTGCCAGCAGCTTAACGACAGAGCTGTGGGAGACCCAGTACTTC. V is TRBV7-2 and J is TRBJ2-5; weak D call: TRBD1 (5 bases). V lost 2 bases to trimming and J lost 5 bases, with 15 bases between them. This CDR3 region has 15 residues. The germline CDR1 and CDR2 sequences are SGHTA and FQGNSA.

The V gene is TRBV5-1, the J gene TRBJ1-1; D unclear. This CDR3 comprises 12 residues. Trimming removed 0 bases at V and 10 bases at J, with 10 bases between. In germline, CDR1 is SGHRS, CDR2 YFSETQ. CDR3 sequence (DNA): TGCGCCAGCAGCTTGGCCGGAGGTGGAGCTTTCTTT. Translating gives CASSLAGGGAFF.

Turning to this clonotype: A much larger clone sits a single nucleotide away, making a read error possible. This sequence joins TRBV11-1 and TRBJ1-6; the D gene is possibly TRBD1 (6 bases). Trimming left V 3 bases short and J 6 bases short, with 18 bases between. Germline CDR1 and CDR2: SGHAT and FQDESV (reference sequence). This CDR3 is built from 17 residues. The CDR3 is CASSFQPWTELNSPLHF. The CDR3 DNA is TGTGCCAGCAGCTTCCAGCCGTGGACAGAGCTTAATTCACCCCTCCACTTT.

The chain uses TRBV27 and TRBJ2-7, with 8 bases fitting TRBD2. This CDR3 comprises 16 residues. Trimming took 5 bases from V and 7 from J; bases not matched to a gene: 16. CDR1 MNHEY and CDR2 SMNVEV come from the germline V gene (reference sequence). The CDR3 reads CASSLPGVAGRKEQYF. In nucleotides, the CDR3 is TGTGCCAGCAGTCTACCCGGGGTAGCGGGAAGGAAAGAGCAGTACTTC.

The rearrangement links TRBV7-9 to TRBJ2-2; TRBD2 matches 15 bases. The germline CDR1 and CDR2 sequences are SEHNR and FQNEAQ (reference sequence). J was trimmed by 7 bases and V by 3 bases; bases with no gene match: 3. This CDR3 spans 16 amino acids. In nucleotides, the CDR3 is TGTGCCAGCAGCTTGGGACTAGCGGGAGGCAACGGGGAGCTGTTTTTT. Amino acids: CASSLGLAGGNGELFF.

The chain couples TRBV20-1 to TRBJ2-7; TRBD2 matches 7 bases. Germline CDR1 and CDR2: DFQATT and SNEGSKA (reference sequence). CDR3 length: 14 amino acids. Losses at the gene ends were 0 bases for V and 0 bases for J; bases not matched to a gene: 2. The CDR3 region has the DNA TGCAGTGCTAGAGAACTAGCGAACTCCTACGAGCAGTACTTC. The encoded protein is CSARELANSYEQYF.

In its sample, this clonotype was seen many times. This rearrangement joins TRBV2 to TRBJ1-6; no clear D. The CDR3 runs to 15 residues. The V end lost 7 bases, the J end lost 0 bases, and 10 bases lay between the germline ends. Germline assignment: CDR1 SNHLY and CDR2 FYNNEI. Here the CDR3 reads CASKFETSYNSPLHF. In nucleotides, the CDR3 is TGTGCCAGCAAATTCGAAACCTCCTATAATTCACCCCTCCACTTT.

This clonotype has only a few counts. The rearrangement links TRBV3-1 to TRBJ2-7; TRBD1 matches at 8 bases. The CDR3 sequence is 15 residues long. Germline V lookup: CDR1 LGHDT, CDR2 YNNKEL (reference sequence). V gave up 3 bases and J gave up 4 bases; unmatched junction bases: 8. CDR3 amino acids: CASSHERDRIYEQYF. The CDR3 DNA follows: TGTGCCAGCAGCCATGAAAGGGACAGGATTTACGAGCAGTACTTC.

This clonotype was recorded many times. The rearrangement uses TRBV28 and TRBJ1-4; 9 nucleotides line up with TRBD1. This CDR3 has 16 amino acids. Trimming at V came to 5 bases and at J to 2 bases, leaving 6 bases not matched to a gene. Germline V lookup: CDR1 MDHEN, CDR2 SYDVKM. Here the CDR3 DNA reads TGTGCCAGCAGTACAATAACAGGGGGCACTAATGAAAAACTGTTTTTT. It specifies CASSTITGGTNEKLFF.

Here the CDR3 reads CASSPQRSGGGGLFF. In DNA form, the CDR3 reads TGTGCCAGCAGCCCCCAACGATCGGGGGGGGGAGGGCTGTTTTTT. The V and J genes are TRBV7-8 and TRBJ2-2; 8 bases map to TRBD2. The CDR3 has 15 residues. The V segment lost 5 bases and the J segment 13 bases; nucleotides outside the gene matches: 15. Germline CDR1 SGHVS, CDR2 FQNEAQ.

This clonotype was detected a few times. This could be a read error, since a much larger clone is one nucleotide away. The chain joins TRBV2 to TRBJ2-2; tentatively, D is TRBD2 (6 bases). This CDR3 contains 14 residues. Germline lookup yields CDR1 SNHLY and CDR2 FYNNEI. This CDR3 is CASMGRGNAGELFF. CDR3 DNA sequence: TGTGCCAGCATGGGACGGGGGAACGCCGGGGAGCTGTTTTTT. Full variable domain (outside the CDR3, taken from reference TRBV2 and TRBJ2-2): EPEVTQTPSHQVTQMGQEVILRCVPISNHLYFYWYRQILGQKVEFLVSFYNNEISEKSEIFDDQFSVERPDGSNFTLKIRSTKLEDSAMYFCASMGRGNAGELFFGEGSRLTVL.

Worth noting for this clonotype: With only one base between it and a far larger clone, this is likely a read error. The chain combines TRBV3-1 with TRBJ1-1; D perhaps matches TRBD1 (5 bases). Trimming pared 6 bases from V and 3 bases from J, leaving 14 bases between. CDR3 size: 14 residues. Germline CDR1 reads LGHDT; CDR2 reads YNNKEL (reference sequence). CDR3 amino acids: CASRLQGTDTEAFF. The CDR3 coding sequence is TGTGCCAGCAGACTGCAGGGTACGGACACTGAAGCTTTCTTT. Using reference TRBV3-1 and TRBJ1-1 for the parts outside the CDR3, the full variable domain is DTAVSQTPKYLVTQMGNDKSIKCEQNLGHDTMYWYKQDSKKFLKIMFSYNNKELIINETVPNRFSPKSPDKAHLNLHINSLELGDSAVYFCASRLQGTDTEAFFGQGTRLTVV.

The chain links TRBV20-1 to TRBJ1-2, with D possibly matching TRBD1 (5 bases). The length of the CDR3 is 13 residues. Germline V gene lookup returns CDR1 DFQATT and CDR2 SNEGSKA (reference sequence). CDR3 DNA sequence: TGCAGCCTACCGGGAGGGGACTACTATGGCTACACCTTC. Translation gives CSLPGGDYYGYTF.

This clonotype was seen a handful of times. A much larger clone differs from this one at a single base, so this may be a read error. The chain is built from TRBV6-1 and TRBJ1-1; D unresolved. This CDR3 has 13 residues. The ends were cut back, 3 bases at V and 0 bases at J, with 5 bases in the middle. CDR1 is MNHNS and CDR2 is SASEGT in the germline V gene. CDR3 sequence reads: CASSDSMNTEAFF. CDR3 sequence (DNA): TGTGCCAGCAGTGACAGTATGAACACTGAAGCTTTCTTT.

This rearrangement joins TRBV10-3 to TRBJ2-6, with unresolved D. From germline, CDR1 is ENHRY and CDR2 SYGVKD. V was trimmed by 4 bases and J by 1 base, leaving 20 bases between them. The CDR3 is 19 amino acids. The CDR3 loop is CAISVAGLRGTSGANVLTF. The CDR3 DNA follows: TGTGCCATCAGTGTTGCCGGTCTCCGTGGAACTTCTGGGGCCAACGTCCTGACTTTC.

This clonotype was seen more than once but under ten times. The chain carries TRBV28 and TRBJ2-5; 7 nucleotides agree with TRBD1. The CDR3 length is 16 residues. CDR1 is MDHEN and CDR2 is SYDVKM in the germline V gene. With V trimmed by 6 bases and J by 2 bases, 12 bases remained unmatched. The CDR3 DNA reads TGTGCCAGCAGCCAGGGGGTTGCGAAGATTCAAGAGACCCAGTACTTC. Encoded protein: CASSQGVAKIQETQYF.

This clonotype was counted a few times. The chain links TRBV11-2 to TRBJ2-7; 9 bases fit TRBD2. CDR3 length equals 15 residues. After removal of 3 bases from V and 2 bases from J, the junction contained 5 bases not matched to a gene. Germline CDR1 reads SGHAT; CDR2 reads FQNNGV. This chain's CDR3 is CASSLEAGGAYEQYF. As DNA, the CDR3 is TGTGCCAGCAGCTTGGAAGCGGGAGGAGCCTACGAGCAGTACTTC.